This T cell receptor beta chain was sequenced in a study of patients and donors after allogeneic stem cell transplantation (TCRdb year 2020). Libraries were built with RT-PCR. The listed sequencing device is NextSeq 550. The public sequencing data were trimmed at Q25 with fastp and processed into clonotypes with MiXCR by TCRdb, which kept only in-frame beta chains. Rows are combined by CDR3 protein, so each entry shows the most common genes and DNA. For this sample there are about 100,000 distinct CDR3 sequences; roughly 35% appear just once. 27% of the sample goes to the ten largest clones. From its cysteine to its phenylalanine, the CDR3 spans 14 amino acids. Only CDR3 DNA is held: 42 bases, read in frame from base 1. CDR1 SGHDT and CDR2 YYEEEE were looked up in the germline V gene. V is reduced by 1 base and J by 6 bases, leaving a spacing of 13 bases between them. In the case of this clonotype: There is no known antigen for this receptor. The sample holds no much larger clone one base away, and base qualities are not on file.

The receptor comes from a human donor who was either an allogeneic HSCT recipient or a stem cell or donor lymphocyte infusion donor (not recorded which). It is not recorded whose cells these are; they may come from a transplant donor. The sequenced sample consisted of blood, either unsorted or a sorted T cell fraction (not recorded which). This receptor chain uses TRBV5-6 and TRBJ1-1; a tentative D match to TRBD1 spans 6 bases. The CDR3 has the sequence CASSLRQGMSEAFF. At the DNA level, the sequence is TGTGCCAGCAGCTTGAGGCAGGGGATGTCTGAAGCTTTCTTT.